This record covers a single T cell receptor (beta chain). The antigen is not known. The CDR3 is 15 amino acids. Per germline, CDR1 SGHDN and CDR2 FVKESK. V shed 4 bases and J shed 4 bases, with 13 bases lying between them. The source of the sample is a study of response to subunit inactivated influenza vaccine. Each CDR3 protein gets one entry after TCRdb re-called the RT-PCR reads with MiXCR. The sample includes about 240,000 distinct CDR3 sequences, less than 15% seen only once; the top ten take approximately 7.8%. Regarding the study as a whole: Seasonal influenza vaccination, on each occasion, was suggested by the authors to recruit few new T cells.

The receptor was isolated from a man aged 50 or older who received an inactivated influenza vaccine. V and J are TRBV14 and TRBJ2-2; a weak D match, TRBD1 (6 bases). The material was non-naive T cells sorted from PBMCs, obtained around 14 days before vaccination. DNA of the CDR3: TGTGCCAGCAGCCTCAAACAGGGAATCACCGGGGAGCTGTTTTTT. Its translation: CASSLKQGITGELFF. Combining the CDR3 with reference TRBV14 and TRBJ2-2 gives the whole variable domain EAGVTQFPSHSVIEKGQTVTLRCDPISGHDNLYWYRRVMGKEIKFLLHFVKESKQDESGMPNNRFLAERTGGTYSTLKVQPAELEDSGVYFCASSLKQGITGELFFGEGSRLTVL.